This entry lists 20 T cell receptor beta chains sequenced from one sample in a study of T cell changes during pregnancy in multiple sclerosis. The method was immunoSEQ multiplex PCR; TCRdb's version includes in-frame clones alone and lacks a portion of them. The sample yields approximately 21,000 clones, around 88% seen once. The material sequenced was CD8+ T cells from peripheral blood mononuclear cells, taken in the first trimester of pregnancy. These receptors were obtained from a female donor with multiple sclerosis, enrolled in a pregnancy study.

The rearrangement links TRBV29-1 to TRBJ2-1, with TRBD1 matching over 8 bases. The CDR3 sequence is 13 residues long. CDR1 and CDR2 from the germline V gene are SQVTM and ANQGSEA. Unmatched junction bases numbered 6, after V lost 7 bases and J lost 4 bases. In DNA form, the CDR3 reads TGCAGCGCCCTTGGACAGGGTTACAATGAGCAGTTCTTC. Protein: CSALGQGYNEQFF.

The chain joins TRBV4-3 to TRBJ2-6, with D tentatively TRBD2 (6 bases). CDR3 length: 16 residues. V shed 4 bases and J shed 1 base, with 11 bases lying between them. CDR1 and CDR2 (germline): LGHNA, YSLEER. The CDR3 bases are TGCGCCAGCAGCCCCGTCGCGGGGTCTGGGGCCAACGTCCTGACTTTC. Translated: CASSPVAGSGANVLTF.

This clone was counted many times. The chain employs TRBV12-2 and TRBJ1-5; the table's D call, TRBD1, was not checked against the DNA. TRBV12-2 is designated a pseudogene. The CDR3 contains 16 residues. The CDR3 DNA reads as TGTGCAAGTCGCTTAGGGGGGCGGTATAGCAATCAGCCCCAGCATTTT. Its protein is CASRLGGRYSNQPQHF.

The chain recombines TRBV6-1 with TRBJ2-4; TRBD2 matches 8 bases. The CDR3 spans 14 residues. Germline CDR1 and CDR2: MNHNS and SASEGT. The V gene end was trimmed by 8 bases and the J gene end by 5 bases; junction bases not matched to a gene: 8. The DNA of the CDR3 is TGTGCCAGCCGGGAGCGGGAGTGGGAAAACATTCAGTACTTC. It encodes CASREREWENIQYF.

The chain employs TRBV9 and TRBJ2-1, with D perhaps TRBD2 (6 bases). The CDR3 runs 16 residues. V was cut by 2 bases and J by 5 bases, with 17 bases left in between. CDR1 SGDLS and CDR2 YYNGEE come from the germline V gene. CDR3 DNA sequence: TGTGCCAGCAGCGTGTCGAAGACTAGTAACCACAATGAGCAGTTCTTC. Residues: CASSVSKTSNHNEQFF.

This chain connects TRBV25-1 to TRBJ1-4; no firm D call. The CDR3 is 17 amino acids. V lost 4 bases, J lost 0 bases, and 15 bases lay in between. Germline CDR1 reads MGHDK; CDR2 reads SYGVNS. This chain's CDR3 is CASSGGGLGATNEKLFF. In nucleotides, the CDR3 is TGTGCCAGCAGTGGGGGAGGTCTCGGTGCAACTAATGAAAAACTGTTTTTT.

The chain recombines TRBV18 with TRBJ1-4, with D perhaps TRBD1 (6 bases). The V end lost 2 bases, the J end lost 5 bases, and 12 bases lay between the germline ends. Germline V gene sequence: CDR1 KGHSH, CDR2 LQKENI. The CDR3 length is 15 residues. The CDR3 DNA reads TGTGCCAGCTCACCAGGACAGCCTTCAAATGAAAAACTGTTTTTT. This translates into CASSPGQPSNEKLFF.

The chain couples TRBV7-2 to TRBJ2-1; TRBD1 matches 8 bases. Looked up from germline, CDR1 is SGHTA and CDR2 is FQGNSA. The CDR3 covers 15 residues. V was clipped by 1 base and J by 9 bases; unmatched bases: 8. The CDR3 protein is CASSLDSGTGTEQFF. Written as DNA, the CDR3 is TGTGCCAGCAGCTTAGACTCCGGGACAGGCACTGAGCAGTTCTTC. The full variable domain, rest sourced from reference TRBV7-2 and TRBJ2-1, is GAGVSQSPSNKVTEKGKDVELRCDPISGHTALYWYRQSLGQGLEFLIYFQGNSAPDKSGLPSDRFSAERTGGSVSTLTIQRTQQEDSAVYLCASSLDSGTGTEQFFGPGTRLTVL.

This clone was recorded a few times. The genes are TRBV30 and TRBJ1-1, with D uncertain. Germline CDR1 reads GTSNPN; CDR2 reads SVGIG (reference sequence). The CDR3 has 13 amino acids. Trimming stripped 4 bases from V and 1 base from J, with 10 bases between. CDR3 protein: CAWMFGENTEAFF. The CDR3 coding sequence is TGTGCCTGGATGTTCGGAGAGAACACTGAAGCTTTCTTT.

This clone is categorized as medium-sized. The genes are TRBV6-5 and TRBJ2-1, with 7 bases aligning to TRBD2. The V and J ends lost 4 bases and 7 bases, in that order; junction bases with no gene match: 10. Looked up from germline, CDR1 is MNHEY and CDR2 is SVGAGI. This CDR3 has 15 amino acids. CDR3 protein: CASSSSGGSPNEQFF. As DNA, the CDR3 is TGTGCCAGCAGTTCCTCTGGCGGGAGCCCGAATGAGCAGTTCTTC.

The chain joins TRBV19 to TRBJ2-1; D gene uncertain. V was trimmed by 0 bases and J by 4 bases, leaving 7 bases between them. This CDR3 is built from 14 residues. CDR1 LNHDA and CDR2 SQIVND come from the germline V gene (reference sequence). The CDR3 sequence is CASSIDPYYNEQFF. The CDR3 nucleotides read TGTGCCAGTAGTATAGACCCCTATTACAATGAGCAGTTCTTC.

The V call is TRBV29-1, the J call TRBJ1-2, with 8 bases that match TRBD1. CDR1 is SQVTM, CDR2 ANQGSEA, per germline. The CDR3 contains 13 residues. With V trimmed by 7 bases and J by 1 base, 5 bases remained unmatched. DNA of the CDR3: TGCAGCGCCCCGACAGGGGATAACTATGGCTACACCTTC. Translated, it gives CSAPTGDNYGYTF.

The V gene is TRBV7-2, the J gene TRBJ2-1; 11 bases match TRBD2. The CDR3 is 13 residues long. Germline V gives CDR1 SGHTA, CDR2 FQGNSA. Trimming removed 8 bases from V and 7 bases from J; junction bases left unmatched: 4. The CDR3 region has the DNA TGTGCCAGCTTGTTAGCGGGAGGGAATGAGCAGTTCTTC. Translation gives CASLLAGGNEQFF.

The rearrangement joins TRBV19 to TRBJ2-3; 13 nucleotides line up with TRBD2. The germline CDR1 and CDR2 sequences are LNHDA and SQIVND (reference sequence). The CDR3 has 18 residues. J was trimmed by 1 base and V by 9 bases; bases with no gene match: 13. In DNA, the CDR3 is TGTGCCAGCACACCGGGACTAGCGGGGATTAGTGGCACAGATACGCAGTATTTT. It yields the protein CASTPGLAGISGTDTQYF.

This clone was seen a single time. The chain combines TRBV14 with TRBJ2-7; D might be TRBD2 (5 bases). The germline V gene encodes CDR1 SGHDN and CDR2 FVKESK. The CDR3 extends over 16 amino acids. Between the trimmed V and J ends, which lost 2 bases and 3 bases, there was a span of 17 bases. Here the CDR3 DNA reads TGTGCCAGCAGCCAATGGATCGGGGAGAGGTACTACGAGCAGTACTTC. This encodes CASSQWIGERYYEQYF. The variable domain in full, completed from reference TRBV14 and TRBJ2-7, reads EAGVTQFPSHSVIEKGQTVTLRCDPISGHDNLYWYRRVMGKEIKFLLHFVKESKQDESGMPNNRFLAERTGGTYSTLKVQPAELEDSGVYFCASSQWIGERYYEQYFGPGTRLTVT.

The CDR3 loop reads CASSQSGLAGYNEQFF. In DNA form, the CDR3 reads TGTGCCAGCAGCCAATCCGGACTAGCGGGGTACAATGAGCAGTTCTTC. The rearrangement uses TRBV16 and TRBJ2-1, with 12 nucleotides matching TRBD2. The V segment lost 0 bases and the J segment 4 bases; nucleotides outside the gene matches: 1. CDR1 and CDR2 (germline): KGHSY, FQNENV. CDR3 length: 16 amino acids.

The chain carries TRBV5-1 and TRBJ2-1; 7 positions agree with TRBD2. CDR1 and CDR2 from the germline V gene are SGHRS and YFSETQ. After removal of 4 bases from V and 8 bases from J, the junction contained 9 bases not matched to a gene. The CDR3 covers 14 residues. The CDR3 sequence is CASSRGLVSDEQFF. As DNA, the CDR3 is TGCGCCAGCAGCCGCGGACTAGTTAGCGATGAGCAGTTCTTC. The full variable domain, completed using reference TRBV5-1 and TRBJ2-1, is KAGVTQTPRYLIKTRGQQVTLSCSPISGHRSVSWYQQTPGQGLQFLFEYFSETQRNKGNFPGRFSGRQFSNSRSEMNVSTLELGDSALYLCASSRGLVSDEQFFGPGTRLTVL.

V is TRBV30 and J is TRBJ2-5; possibly TRBD1 for D (6 bases). From germline, CDR1 is GTSNPN and CDR2 SVGIG (reference sequence). The CDR3 consists of 13 residues. Trimming took 5 bases from V and 2 from J, leaving 12 bases between them. CDR3 nucleotide sequence: TGTGCCTGGGCCACGGACAGTCAAGAGACCCAGTACTTC. Its protein is CAWATDSQETQYF.

This chain connects TRBV27 to TRBJ2-1; D ambiguous. Germline V CDR1 and CDR2: MNHEY, SMNVEV (reference sequence). Deletions cut 6 bases from V and 4 bases from J, with 10 bases between. The CDR3 consists of 13 residues. CDR3 bases: TGTGCCAGCAGCTCCGTCGGGTACAATGAGCAGTTCTTC. Its translation is CASSSVGYNEQFF.

The table lists this clone with a count of one. This chain uses TRBV13 with TRBJ2-1, with D possibly matching TRBD2 (6 bases). The CDR3 totals 16 residues. V gave up 3 bases and J gave up 1 base, with 13 bases separating them. Germline loops: CDR1 PRHDT, CDR2 FYEKMQ (reference sequence). CDR3 residues: CASSFPSAQSYNEQFF. The CDR3 DNA is TGTGCCAGCAGCTTCCCTAGCGCCCAATCCTACAATGAGCAGTTCTTC.